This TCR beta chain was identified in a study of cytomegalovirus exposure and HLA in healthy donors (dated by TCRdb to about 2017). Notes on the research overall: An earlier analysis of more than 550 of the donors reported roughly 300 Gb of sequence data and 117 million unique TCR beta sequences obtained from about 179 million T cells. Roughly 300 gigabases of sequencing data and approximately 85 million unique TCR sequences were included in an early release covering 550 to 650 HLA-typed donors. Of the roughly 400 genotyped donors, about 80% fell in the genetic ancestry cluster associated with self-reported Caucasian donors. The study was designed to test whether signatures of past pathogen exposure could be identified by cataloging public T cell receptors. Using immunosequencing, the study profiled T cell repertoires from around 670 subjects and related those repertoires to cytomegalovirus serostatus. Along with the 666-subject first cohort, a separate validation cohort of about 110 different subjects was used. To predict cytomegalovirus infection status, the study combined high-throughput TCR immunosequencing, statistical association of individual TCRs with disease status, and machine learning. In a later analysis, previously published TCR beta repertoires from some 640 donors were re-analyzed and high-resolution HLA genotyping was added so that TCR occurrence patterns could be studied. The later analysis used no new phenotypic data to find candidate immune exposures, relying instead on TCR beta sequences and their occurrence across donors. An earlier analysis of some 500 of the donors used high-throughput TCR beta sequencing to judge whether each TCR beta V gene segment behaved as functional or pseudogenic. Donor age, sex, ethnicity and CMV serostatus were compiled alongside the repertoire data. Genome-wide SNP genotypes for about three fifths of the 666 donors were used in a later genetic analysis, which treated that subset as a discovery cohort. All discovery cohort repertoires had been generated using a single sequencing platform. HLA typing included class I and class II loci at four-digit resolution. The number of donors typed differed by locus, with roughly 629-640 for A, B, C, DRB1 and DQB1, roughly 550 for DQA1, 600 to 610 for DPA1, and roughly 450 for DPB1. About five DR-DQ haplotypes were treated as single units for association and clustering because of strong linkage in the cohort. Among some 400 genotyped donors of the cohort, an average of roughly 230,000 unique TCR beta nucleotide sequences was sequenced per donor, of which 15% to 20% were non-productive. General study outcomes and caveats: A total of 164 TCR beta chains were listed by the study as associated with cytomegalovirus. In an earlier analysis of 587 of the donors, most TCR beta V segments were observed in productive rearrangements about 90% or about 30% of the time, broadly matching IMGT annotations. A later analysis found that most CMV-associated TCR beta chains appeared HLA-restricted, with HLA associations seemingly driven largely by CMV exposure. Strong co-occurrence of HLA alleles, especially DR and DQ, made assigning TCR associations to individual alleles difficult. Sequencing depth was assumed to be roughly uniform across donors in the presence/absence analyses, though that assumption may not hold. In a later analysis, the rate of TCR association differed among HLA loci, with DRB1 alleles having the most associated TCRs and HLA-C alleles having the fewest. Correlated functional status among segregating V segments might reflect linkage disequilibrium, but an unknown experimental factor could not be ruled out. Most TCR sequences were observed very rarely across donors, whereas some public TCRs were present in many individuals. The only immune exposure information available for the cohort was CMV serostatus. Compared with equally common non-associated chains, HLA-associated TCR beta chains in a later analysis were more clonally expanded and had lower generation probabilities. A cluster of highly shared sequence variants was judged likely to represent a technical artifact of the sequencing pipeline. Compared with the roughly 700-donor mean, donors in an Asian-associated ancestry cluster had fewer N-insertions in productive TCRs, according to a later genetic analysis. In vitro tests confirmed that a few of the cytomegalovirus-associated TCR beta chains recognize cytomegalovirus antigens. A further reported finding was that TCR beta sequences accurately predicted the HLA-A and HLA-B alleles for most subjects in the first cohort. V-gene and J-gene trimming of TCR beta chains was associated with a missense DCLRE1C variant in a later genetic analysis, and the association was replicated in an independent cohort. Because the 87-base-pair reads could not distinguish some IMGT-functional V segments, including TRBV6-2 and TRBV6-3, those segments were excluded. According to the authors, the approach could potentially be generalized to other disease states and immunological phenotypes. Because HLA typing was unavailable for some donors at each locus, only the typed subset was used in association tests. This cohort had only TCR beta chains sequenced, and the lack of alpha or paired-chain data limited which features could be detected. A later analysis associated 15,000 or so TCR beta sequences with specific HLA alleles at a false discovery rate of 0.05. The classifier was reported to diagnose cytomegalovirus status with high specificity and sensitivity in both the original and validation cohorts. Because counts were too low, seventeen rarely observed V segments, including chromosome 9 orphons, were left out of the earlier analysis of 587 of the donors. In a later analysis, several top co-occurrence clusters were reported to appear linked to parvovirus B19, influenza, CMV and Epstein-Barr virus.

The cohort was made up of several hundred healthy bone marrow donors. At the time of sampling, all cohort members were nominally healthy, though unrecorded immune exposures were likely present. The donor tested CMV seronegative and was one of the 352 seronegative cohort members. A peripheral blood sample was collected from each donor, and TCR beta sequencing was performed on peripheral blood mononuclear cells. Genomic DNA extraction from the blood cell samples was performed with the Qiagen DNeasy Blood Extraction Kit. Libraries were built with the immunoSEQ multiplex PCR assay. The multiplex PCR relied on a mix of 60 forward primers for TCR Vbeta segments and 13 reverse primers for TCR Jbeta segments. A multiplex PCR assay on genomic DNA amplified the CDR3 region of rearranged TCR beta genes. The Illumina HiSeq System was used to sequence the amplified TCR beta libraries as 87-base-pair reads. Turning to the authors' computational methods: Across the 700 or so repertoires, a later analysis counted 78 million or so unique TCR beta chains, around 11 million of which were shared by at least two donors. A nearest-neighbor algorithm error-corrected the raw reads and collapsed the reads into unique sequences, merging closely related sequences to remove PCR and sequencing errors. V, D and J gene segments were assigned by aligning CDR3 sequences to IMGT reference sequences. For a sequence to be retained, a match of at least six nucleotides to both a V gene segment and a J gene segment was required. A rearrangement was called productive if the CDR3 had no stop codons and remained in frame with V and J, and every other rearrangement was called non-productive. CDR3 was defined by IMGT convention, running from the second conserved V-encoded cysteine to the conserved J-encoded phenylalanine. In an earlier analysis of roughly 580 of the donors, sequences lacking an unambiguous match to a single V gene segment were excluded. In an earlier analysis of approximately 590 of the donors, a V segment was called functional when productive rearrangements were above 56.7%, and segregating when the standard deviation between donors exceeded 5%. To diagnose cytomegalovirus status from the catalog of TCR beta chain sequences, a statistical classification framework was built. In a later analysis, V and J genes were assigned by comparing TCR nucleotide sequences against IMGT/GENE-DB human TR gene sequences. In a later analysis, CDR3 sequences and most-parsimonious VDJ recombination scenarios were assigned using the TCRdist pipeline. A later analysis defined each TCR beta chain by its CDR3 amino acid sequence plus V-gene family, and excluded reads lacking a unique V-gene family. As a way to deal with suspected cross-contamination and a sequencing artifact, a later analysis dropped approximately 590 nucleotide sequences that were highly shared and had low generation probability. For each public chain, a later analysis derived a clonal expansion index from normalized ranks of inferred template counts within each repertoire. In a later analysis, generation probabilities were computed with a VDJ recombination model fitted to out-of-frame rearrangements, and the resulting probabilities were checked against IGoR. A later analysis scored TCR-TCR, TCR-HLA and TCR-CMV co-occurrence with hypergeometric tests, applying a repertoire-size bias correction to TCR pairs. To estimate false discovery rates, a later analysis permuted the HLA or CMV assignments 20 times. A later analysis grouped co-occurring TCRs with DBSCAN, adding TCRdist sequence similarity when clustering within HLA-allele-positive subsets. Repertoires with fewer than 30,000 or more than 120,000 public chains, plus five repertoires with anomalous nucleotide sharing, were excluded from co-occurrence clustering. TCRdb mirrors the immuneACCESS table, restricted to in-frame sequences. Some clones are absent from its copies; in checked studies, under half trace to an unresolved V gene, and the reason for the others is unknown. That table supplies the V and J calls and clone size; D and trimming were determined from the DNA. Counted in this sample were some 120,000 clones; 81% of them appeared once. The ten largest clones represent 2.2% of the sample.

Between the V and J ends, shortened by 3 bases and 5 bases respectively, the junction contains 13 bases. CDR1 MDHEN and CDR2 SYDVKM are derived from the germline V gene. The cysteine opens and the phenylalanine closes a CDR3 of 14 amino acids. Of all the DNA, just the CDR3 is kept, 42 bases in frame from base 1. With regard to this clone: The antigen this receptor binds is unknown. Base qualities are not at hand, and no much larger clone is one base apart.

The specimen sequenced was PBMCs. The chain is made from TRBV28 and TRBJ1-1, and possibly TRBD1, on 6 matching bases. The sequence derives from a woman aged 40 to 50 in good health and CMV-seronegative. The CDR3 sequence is CASSLGQGKTEAFF. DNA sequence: TGTGCCAGCAGTTTGGGTCAGGGGAAGACTGAAGCTTTCTTT.